The T cell receptor (beta chain) described here comes from a study of shared clonotypes between healthy human individuals. The CDR3 spans 15 residues. Between the trimmed V and J ends, which lost 6 bases and 5 bases, there was a span of 19 bases. Germline V CDR1 and CDR2: LNHDA, SQIVND (reference sequence). To note about this clone: Its antigen is unknown.

Points from the study as a whole: Compared with memory subsets, naive subsets generally had larger estimated richness. About 5% of naive CD4 clonotypes were shared across several donors.

Deep was the level used in running the assay. Per the authors' pipeline: Filtering differed because ImmunoSEQ produced junction-only sequences that carried no quality scores. Assay: immunoSEQ multiplex PCR; the TCRdb copy retains only in-frame clones and omits some. V and J calls plus clone size are reproduced from that table; the DNA served to infer D and trimming. Of about 2.4 million clones in the sample, approximately 94% are singletons; the top ten hold more than 0.35%. The source of this sequence is a man aged 18 to 30 in good health. Some clones in this sample may be carry-over from other donors' samples. The chain links TRBV19 to TRBJ1-1; D unresolved. Sequenced sample: naive CD4+ T cells from PBMCs. Subset defined: CD45RA+ positively selected. CDR3 sequence: CASSLSGSMGTEAFF. The CDR3 region has the DNA TGTGCCAGTAGCCTAAGTGGCAGTATGGGGACTGAAGCTTTCTTT.